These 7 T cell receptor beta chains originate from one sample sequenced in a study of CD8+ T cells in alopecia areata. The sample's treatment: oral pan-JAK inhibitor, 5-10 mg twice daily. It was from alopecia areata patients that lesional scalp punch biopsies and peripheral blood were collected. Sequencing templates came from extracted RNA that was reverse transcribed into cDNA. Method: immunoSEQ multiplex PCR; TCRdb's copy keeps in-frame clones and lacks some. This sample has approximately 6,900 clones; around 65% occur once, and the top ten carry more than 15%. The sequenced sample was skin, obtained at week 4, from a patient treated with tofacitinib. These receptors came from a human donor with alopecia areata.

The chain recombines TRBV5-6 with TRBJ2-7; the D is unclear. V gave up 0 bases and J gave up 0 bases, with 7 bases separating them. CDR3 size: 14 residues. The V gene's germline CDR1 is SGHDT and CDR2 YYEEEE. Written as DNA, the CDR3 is TGTGCCAGCAGCTTGGGCCACAGCTCCTACGAGCAGTACTTC. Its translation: CASSLGHSSYEQYF.

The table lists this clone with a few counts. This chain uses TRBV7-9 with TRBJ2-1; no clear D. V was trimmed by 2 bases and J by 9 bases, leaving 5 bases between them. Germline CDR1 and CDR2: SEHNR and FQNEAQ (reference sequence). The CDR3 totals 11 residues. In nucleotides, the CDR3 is TGTGCCAGCAGCTTACCAGTTGAGCAGTTCTTC. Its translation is CASSLPVEQFF.

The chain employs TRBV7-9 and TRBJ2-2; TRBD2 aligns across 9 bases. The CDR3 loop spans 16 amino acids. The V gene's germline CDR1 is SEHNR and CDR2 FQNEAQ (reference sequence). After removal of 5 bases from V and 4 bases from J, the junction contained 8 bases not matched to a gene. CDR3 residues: CASSRGGGAATGELFF. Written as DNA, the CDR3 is TGTGCCAGCAGCCGCGGCGGGGGGGCGGCCACCGGGGAGCTGTTTTTT.

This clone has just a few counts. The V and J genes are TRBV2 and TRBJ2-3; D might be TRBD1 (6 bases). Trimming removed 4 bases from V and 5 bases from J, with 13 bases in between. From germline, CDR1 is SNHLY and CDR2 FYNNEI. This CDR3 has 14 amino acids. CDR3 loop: CASSARTARDTQYF. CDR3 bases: TGTGCCAGCAGTGCCCGGACAGCGAGAGATACGCAGTATTTT.

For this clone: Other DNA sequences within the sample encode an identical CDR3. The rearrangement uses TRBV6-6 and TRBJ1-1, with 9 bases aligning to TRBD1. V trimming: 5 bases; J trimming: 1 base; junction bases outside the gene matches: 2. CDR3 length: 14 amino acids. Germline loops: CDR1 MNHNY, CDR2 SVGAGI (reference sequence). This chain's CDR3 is CASSTDRGNTEAFF. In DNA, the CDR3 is TGTGCCAGCAGTACGGACAGGGGGAACACTGAAGCTTTCTTT.

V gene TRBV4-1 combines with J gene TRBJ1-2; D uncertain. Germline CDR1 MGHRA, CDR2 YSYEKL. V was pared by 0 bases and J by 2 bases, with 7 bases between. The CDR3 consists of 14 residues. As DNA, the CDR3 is TGCGCCAGCAGCCAAGATCGCGGCAACTATGGCTACACCTTC. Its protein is CASSQDRGNYGYTF.

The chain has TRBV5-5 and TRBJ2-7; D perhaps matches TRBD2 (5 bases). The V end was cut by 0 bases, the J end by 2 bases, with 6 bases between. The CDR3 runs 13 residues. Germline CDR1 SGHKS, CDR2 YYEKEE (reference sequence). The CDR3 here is CASSLGGPYEQYF. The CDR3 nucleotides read TGTGCCAGCAGCTTGGGAGGGCCCTACGAGCAGTACTTC.